What follows is one T cell receptor (beta chain) and its context. The antigen remains unidentified. This record belongs to a study of cytomegalovirus exposure and HLA in healthy donors. Study as a whole: A previous analysis identified approximately 120 million unique TCR beta sequences derived from some 200 million T cells. General study results and limits: Analysis was performed later, and it showed HLA-associated TCR beta chains to be more clonally expanded than equally common others.

Between the trimmed V and J ends, which lost 4 bases and 9 bases, there was a span of 7 bases. The CDR3 sequence is 11 residues long. Germline-derived CDR1 and CDR2 are PRHDT and FYEKMQ (reference sequence). 60 Vbeta and 13 Jbeta primers were used in PCR. Authors' methods: An analysis performed later counted roughly 79 million unique TCR beta chains (roughly 10 million of them shared). TCRdb keeps only in-frame clones here, not all; method: immunoSEQ multiplex PCR. V, J and clone size derive from that table, while D and trimming were established from the DNA sequence. The sample lists fewer than 250,000 clones, roughly four fifths occurring once.

The sample taken for sequencing was PBMCs. This chain connects TRBV13 to TRBJ2-1, with D unclear. The TCR originated in a woman under 40 in good health and CMV-seropositive. The CDR3 region has the DNA TGTGCCAGCAGCTCCTATACTGAGCAGTTCTTC. Amino acid sequence: CASSSYTEQFF.